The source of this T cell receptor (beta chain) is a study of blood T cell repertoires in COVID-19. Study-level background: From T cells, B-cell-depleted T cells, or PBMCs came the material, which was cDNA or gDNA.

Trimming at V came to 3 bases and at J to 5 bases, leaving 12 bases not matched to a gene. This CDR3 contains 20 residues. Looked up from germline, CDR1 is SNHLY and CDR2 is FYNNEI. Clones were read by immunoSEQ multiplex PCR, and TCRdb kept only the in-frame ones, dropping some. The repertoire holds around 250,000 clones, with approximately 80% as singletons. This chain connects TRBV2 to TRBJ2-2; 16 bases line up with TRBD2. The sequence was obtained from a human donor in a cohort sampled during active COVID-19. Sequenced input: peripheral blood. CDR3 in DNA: TGTGCCAGCAGTGACTCACGACAGGGACTAGCGGGGGGGCGGACCGGGGAGCTGTTTTTT. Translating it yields CASSDSRQGLAGGRTGELFF.